This TCR beta chain is drawn from a study of blood T cell repertoires in COVID-19. The overall study: PBMCs, B-cell-depleted T cells, or T cells provided the cDNA or gDNA that made up the material.

Germline V gives CDR1 LNHDA, CDR2 SQIVND (reference sequence). Trimming took 5 bases from V and 6 from J; bases not matched to a gene: 4. The CDR3 extends over 14 amino acids. In the original analysis: It was from reference gene primer amplification that nucleated cell counts were estimated. TCRdb keeps only in-frame clones here, not all; method: immunoSEQ multiplex PCR. V and J calls and clone size are those listed in that table; D and trimming were worked out from the DNA. This table holds fewer than 40,000 clones, 85% found once. This TCR was sampled from a human donor in a cohort sampled during active COVID-19. The chain links TRBV19 to TRBJ2-1; TRBD2 aligns across 10 bases. The sequenced material came from peripheral blood. CDR3 region: CASSLAGGRNEQFF. The CDR3 DNA is TGTGCCAGTAGTTTAGCGGGAGGACGCAATGAGCAGTTCTTC.